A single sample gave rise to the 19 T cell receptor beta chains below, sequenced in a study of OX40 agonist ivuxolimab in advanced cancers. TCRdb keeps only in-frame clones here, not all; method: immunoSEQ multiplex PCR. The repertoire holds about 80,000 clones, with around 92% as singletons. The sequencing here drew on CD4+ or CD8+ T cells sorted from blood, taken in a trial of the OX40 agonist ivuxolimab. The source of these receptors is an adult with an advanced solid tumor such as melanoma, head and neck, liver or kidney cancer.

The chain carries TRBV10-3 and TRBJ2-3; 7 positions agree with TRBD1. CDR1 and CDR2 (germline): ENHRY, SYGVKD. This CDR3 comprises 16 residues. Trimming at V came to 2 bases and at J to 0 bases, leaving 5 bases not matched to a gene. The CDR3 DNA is TGTGCCATCAGTGAGCCGACAGGGTCAAGCACAGATACGCAGTATTTT. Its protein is CAISEPTGSSTDTQYF.

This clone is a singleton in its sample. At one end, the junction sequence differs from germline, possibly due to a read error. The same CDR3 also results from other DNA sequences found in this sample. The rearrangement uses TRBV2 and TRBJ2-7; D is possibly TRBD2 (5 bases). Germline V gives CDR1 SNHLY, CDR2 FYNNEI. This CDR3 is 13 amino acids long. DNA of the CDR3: TGCGCCAGCCGAGGACTGCTCTCCTACGAGCAGTACTTC. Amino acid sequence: CASRGLLSYEQYF.

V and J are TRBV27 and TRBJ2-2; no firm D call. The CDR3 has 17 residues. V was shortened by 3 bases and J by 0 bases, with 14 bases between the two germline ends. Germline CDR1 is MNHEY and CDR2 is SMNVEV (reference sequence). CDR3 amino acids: CASSFHPSSPNTGELFF. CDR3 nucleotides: TGTGCCAGCAGTTTCCACCCGTCCAGCCCGAACACCGGGGAGCTGTTTTTT.

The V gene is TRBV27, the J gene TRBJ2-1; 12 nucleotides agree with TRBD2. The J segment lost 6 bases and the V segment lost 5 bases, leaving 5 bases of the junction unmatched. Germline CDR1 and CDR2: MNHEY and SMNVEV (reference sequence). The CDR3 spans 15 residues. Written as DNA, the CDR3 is TGTGCCAGCAGTGTAACTAGCGGGGGGTTCAATGAGCAGTTCTTC. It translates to CASSVTSGGFNEQFF.

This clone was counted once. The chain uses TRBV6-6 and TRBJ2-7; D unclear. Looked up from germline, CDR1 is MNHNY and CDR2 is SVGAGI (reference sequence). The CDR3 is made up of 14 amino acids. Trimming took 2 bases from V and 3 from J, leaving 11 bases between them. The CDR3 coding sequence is TGTGCCAGCAGTTACCGACTCAATGACTACGAGCAGTACTTC. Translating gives CASSYRLNDYEQYF.

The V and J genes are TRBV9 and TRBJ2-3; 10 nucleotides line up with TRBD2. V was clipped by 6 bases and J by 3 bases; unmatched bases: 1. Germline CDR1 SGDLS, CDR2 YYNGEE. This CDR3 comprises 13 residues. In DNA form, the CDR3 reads TGTGCCAGCAATAGCGGGGGGACAGATACGCAGTATTTT. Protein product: CASNSGGTDTQYF.

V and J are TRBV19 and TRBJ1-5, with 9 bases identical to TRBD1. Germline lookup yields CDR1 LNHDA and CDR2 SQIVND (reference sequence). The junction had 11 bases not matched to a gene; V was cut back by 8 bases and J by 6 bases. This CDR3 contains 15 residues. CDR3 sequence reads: CASLTTGGAGQPQHF. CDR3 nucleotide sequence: TGTGCCAGTCTTACAACAGGGGGCGCCGGTCAGCCCCAGCATTTT.

In nucleotides, the CDR3 is TGTGCCAGCAGCTTAGATAGGTCCTTCTGGGGCTACACCTTC. Translated: CASSLDRSFWGYTF. This rearrangement joins TRBV11-2 to TRBJ1-2; D unclear. Trimming removed 0 bases from V and 8 bases from J, with 13 bases in between. The length of the CDR3 is 14 residues. Germline values: CDR1 SGHAT, CDR2 FQNNGV.

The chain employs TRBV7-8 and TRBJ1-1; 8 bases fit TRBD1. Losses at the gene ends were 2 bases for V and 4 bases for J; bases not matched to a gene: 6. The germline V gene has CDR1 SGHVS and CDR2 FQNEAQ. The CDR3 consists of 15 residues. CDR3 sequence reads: CASSLSGGAGTEAFF. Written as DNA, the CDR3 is TGTGCCAGCAGCTTATCAGGGGGCGCGGGCACTGAAGCTTTCTTT.

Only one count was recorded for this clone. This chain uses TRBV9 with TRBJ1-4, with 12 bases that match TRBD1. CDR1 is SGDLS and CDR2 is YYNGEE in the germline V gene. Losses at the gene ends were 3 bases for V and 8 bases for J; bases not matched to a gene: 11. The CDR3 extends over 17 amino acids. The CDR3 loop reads CASSGPGQGAFGEKLFF. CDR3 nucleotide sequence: TGTGCCAGCAGCGGGCCGGGACAGGGGGCGTTCGGGGAAAAACTGTTTTTT.

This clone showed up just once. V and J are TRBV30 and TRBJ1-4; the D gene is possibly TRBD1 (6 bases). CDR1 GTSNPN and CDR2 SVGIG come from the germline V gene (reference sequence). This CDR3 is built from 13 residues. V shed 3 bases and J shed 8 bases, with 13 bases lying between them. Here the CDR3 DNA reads TGTGCCTGGAGGTTCCCAGGGGACGAAAAACTGTTTTTT. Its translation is CAWRFPGDEKLFF.

The CDR3 coding sequence is TGCGCCAGCAGCCAAGATAGCGCCGAAGAGAACACTGAAGCTTTCTTT. This gives the protein CASSQDSAEENTEAFF. The V and J genes are TRBV4-3 and TRBJ1-1; D is unresolved. The germline V gene has CDR1 LGHNA and CDR2 YSLEER. This CDR3 is 16 amino acids long. Trimming removed 0 bases at V and 1 base at J, with 12 bases between.

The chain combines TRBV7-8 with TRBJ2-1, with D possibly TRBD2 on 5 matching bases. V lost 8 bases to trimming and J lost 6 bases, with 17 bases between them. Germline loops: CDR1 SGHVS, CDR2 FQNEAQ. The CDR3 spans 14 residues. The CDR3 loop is CASLSDPGSNEQFF. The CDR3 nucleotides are TGTGCCAGCCTCTCGGACCCGGGAAGCAATGAGCAGTTCTTC.

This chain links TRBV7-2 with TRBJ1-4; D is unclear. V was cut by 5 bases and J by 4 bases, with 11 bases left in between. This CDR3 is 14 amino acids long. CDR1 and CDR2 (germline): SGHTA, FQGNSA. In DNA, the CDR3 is TGTGCCAGCAGCATAAACTGGGGTAATGAAAAACTGTTTTTT. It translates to CASSINWGNEKLFF. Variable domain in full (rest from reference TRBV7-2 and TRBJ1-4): GAGVSQSPSNKVTEKGKDVELRCDPISGHTALYWYRQSLGQGLEFLIYFQGNSAPDKSGLPSDRFSAERTGGSVSTLTIQRTQQEDSAVYLCASSINWGNEKLFFGSGTQLSVL.

The CDR3 here is CASSQTGGTDTQYF. Here the CDR3 DNA reads TGTGCCAGCAGCCAGACAGGGGGCACAGATACGCAGTATTTT. The chain combines TRBV6-5 with TRBJ2-3; the match to TRBD1 covers 8 bases. Germline CDR1 is MNHEY and CDR2 is SVGAGI. V dropped 6 bases and J dropped 1; count of bases not matched to a gene: 3. The CDR3 is 14 amino acids.

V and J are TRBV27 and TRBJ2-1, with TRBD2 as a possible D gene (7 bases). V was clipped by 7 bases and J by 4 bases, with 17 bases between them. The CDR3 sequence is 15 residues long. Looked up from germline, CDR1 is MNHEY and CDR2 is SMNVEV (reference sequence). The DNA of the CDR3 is TGTGCCAGCACAAAGGGGGGGGGACTTTACAATGAGCAGTTCTTC. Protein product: CASTKGGGLYNEQFF.

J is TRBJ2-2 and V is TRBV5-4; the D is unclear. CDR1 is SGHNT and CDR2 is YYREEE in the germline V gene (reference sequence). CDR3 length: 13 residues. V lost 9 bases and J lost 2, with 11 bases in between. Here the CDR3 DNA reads TGTGCCACCTTTACCACCAACACCGGGGAGCTGTTTTTT. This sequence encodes CATFTTNTGELFF.

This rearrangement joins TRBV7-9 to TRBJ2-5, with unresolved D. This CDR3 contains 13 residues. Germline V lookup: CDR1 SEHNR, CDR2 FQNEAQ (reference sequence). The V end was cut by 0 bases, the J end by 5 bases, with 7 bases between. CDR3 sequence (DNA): TGTGCCAGCAGCTTAGCGCACTCGGAGACCCAGTACTTC. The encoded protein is CASSLAHSETQYF.

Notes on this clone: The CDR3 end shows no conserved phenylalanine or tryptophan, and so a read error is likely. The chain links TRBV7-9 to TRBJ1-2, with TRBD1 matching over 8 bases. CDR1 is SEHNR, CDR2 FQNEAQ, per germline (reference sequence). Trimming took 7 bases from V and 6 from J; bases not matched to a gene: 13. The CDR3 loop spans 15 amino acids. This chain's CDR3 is CASIGTGYAMDGYTL. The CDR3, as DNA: TGTGCCAGCATCGGGACAGGCTATGCTATGGATGGCTACACCCTC.